This TCR beta chain came from a study of early T cells in non-severe SARS-CoV-2 infection. As for the study in general: Unpaired chains resulted from sequencing bulk RNA of unsorted whole blood. Study results and caveats: VDJdb matching skewed toward anti-spike CD8 responses, missing private and CD4 specificities.

The V end lost 4 bases, the J end lost 4 bases, and 22 bases lay between the germline ends. Germline lookup yields CDR1 DFQATT and CDR2 SNEGSKA (reference sequence). This CDR3 has 16 residues. To note about this clonotype: As yet, its antigen is unknown.

Individual cDNA molecules were tagged with unique molecular identifiers. TCRdb re-analysed the 5' RACE reads in MiXCR, keeping a single row per CDR3 protein. The sample holds approximately 43,000 distinct CDR3 sequences, roughly 6.6% seen once. The chain uses TRBV20-1 and TRBJ1-1, with D possibly matching TRBD1 (5 bases). The sample comprised whole blood. This sequence was found in an adult who was a healthcare worker with PCR-confirmed SARS-CoV-2 infection or an uninfected control (not recorded which). CDR3 DNA: TGCAGTGCTACAGTCCCCGGACGCCTAAGGGGCACTGAAGCTTTCTTT. Protein: CSATVPGRLRGTEAFF.